This TCR beta chain was captured by sequencing in a study of vaccination effects on CD4 cells after COVID-19. Culturing for 10 days preceded CD4+ T cell isolation. All study participants received two doses of BNT162b2 or mRNA-1273 vaccine. This table comes from immunoSEQ multiplex PCR, and its TCRdb copy is limited to in-frame clones, with some not included. The table has about 71,000 clones, 70% to 80% seen once. Study-wide findings and caveats: Marked clonal contraction of both clone types appeared late after vaccination. Few convalescent patients were included, and no early post-infection timepoints were sampled.

The CDR3 length is 12 residues. V lost 3 bases to trimming and J lost 2 bases, with 4 bases between them. The germline CDR1 and CDR2 sequences are ENHRY and SYGVKD. This clone was seen a few times. The antigen is not known. This receptor was taken from a human donor who received a COVID-19 vaccine. V and J are TRBV10-3 and TRBJ2-5, with D hard to call. Sample: CD4+ T cells from PBMCs cultured without peptide, taken after COVID-19 vaccination. The CDR3 sequence is CAISEFQETQYF. Written as DNA, the CDR3 is TGTGCCATCAGTGAATTTCAAGAGACCCAGTACTTC.